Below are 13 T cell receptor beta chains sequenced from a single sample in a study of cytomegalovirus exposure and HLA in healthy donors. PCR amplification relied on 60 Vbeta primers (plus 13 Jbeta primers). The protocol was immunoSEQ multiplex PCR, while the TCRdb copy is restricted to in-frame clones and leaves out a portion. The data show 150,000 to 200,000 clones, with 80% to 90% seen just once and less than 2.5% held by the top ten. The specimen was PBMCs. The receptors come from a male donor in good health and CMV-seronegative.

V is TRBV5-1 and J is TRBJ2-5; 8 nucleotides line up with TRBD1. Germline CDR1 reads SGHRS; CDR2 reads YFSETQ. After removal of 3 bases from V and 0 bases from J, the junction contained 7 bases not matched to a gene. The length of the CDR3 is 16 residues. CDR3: CASSSAGTGDQETQYF. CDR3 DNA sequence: TGCGCCAGCAGCTCCGCCGGGACAGGAGACCAAGAGACCCAGTACTTC.

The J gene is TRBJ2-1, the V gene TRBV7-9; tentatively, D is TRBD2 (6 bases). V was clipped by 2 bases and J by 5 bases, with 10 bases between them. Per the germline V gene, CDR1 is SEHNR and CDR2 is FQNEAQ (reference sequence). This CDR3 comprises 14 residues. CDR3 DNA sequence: TGTGCCAGCAGCTTACCGGGAGTAGACAATGAGCAGTTCTTC. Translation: CASSLPGVDNEQFF.

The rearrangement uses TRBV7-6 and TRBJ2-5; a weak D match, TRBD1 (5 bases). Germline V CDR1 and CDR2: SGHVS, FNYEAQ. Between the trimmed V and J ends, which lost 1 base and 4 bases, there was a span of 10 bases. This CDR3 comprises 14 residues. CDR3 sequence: CASSLGQGIETQYF. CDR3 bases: TGTGCCAGCAGCTTAGGGCAGGGAATAGAGACCCAGTACTTC.

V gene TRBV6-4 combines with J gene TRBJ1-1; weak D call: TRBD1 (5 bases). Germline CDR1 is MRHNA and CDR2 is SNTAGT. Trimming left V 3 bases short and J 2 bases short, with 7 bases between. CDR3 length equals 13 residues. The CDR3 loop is CASSEQVNTEAFF. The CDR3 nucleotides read TGTGCCAGCAGTGAACAGGTAAACACTGAAGCTTTCTTT.

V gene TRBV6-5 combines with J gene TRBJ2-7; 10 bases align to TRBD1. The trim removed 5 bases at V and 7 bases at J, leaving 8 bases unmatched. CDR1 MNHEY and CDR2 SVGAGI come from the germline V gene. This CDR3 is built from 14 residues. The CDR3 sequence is CASSNRDRGTEQYF. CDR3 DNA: TGTGCCAGCAGTAACCGGGACAGGGGTACGGAGCAGTACTTC.

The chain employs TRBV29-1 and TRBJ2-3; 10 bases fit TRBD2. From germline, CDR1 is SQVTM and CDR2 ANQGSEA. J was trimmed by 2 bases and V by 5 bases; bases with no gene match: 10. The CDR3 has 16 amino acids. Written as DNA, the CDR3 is TGCAGCGTTCTCGCGGTAGCGGGAGGAACCACAGATACGCAGTATTTT. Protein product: CSVLAVAGGTTDTQYF.

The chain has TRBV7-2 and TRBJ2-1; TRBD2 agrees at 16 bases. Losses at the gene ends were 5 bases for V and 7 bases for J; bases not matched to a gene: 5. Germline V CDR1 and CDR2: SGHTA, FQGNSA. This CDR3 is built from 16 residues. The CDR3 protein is CASSGGLAGGGNEQFF. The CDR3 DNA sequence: TGTGCCAGCAGCGGGGGACTAGCGGGAGGGGGGAATGAGCAGTTCTTC.

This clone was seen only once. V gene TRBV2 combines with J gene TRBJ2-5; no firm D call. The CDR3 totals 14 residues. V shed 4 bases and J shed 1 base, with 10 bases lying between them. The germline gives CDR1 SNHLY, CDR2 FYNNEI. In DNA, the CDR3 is TGTGCCAGCAGTGTGGGCAGCATCCAAGAGACCCAGTACTTC. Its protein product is CASSVGSIQETQYF.

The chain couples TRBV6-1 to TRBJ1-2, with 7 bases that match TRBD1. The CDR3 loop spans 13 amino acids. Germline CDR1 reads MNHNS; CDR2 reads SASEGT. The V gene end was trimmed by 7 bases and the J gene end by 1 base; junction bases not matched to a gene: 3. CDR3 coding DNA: TGTGCCAGCACCCAGGGGGTTAACTATGGCTACACCTTC. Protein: CASTQGVNYGYTF.

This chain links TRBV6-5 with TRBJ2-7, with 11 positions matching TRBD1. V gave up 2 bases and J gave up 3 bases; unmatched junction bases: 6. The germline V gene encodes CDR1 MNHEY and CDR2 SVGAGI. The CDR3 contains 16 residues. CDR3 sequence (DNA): TGTGCCAGCAGTTACGGCGGGACAGGGGGGGTCTACGAGCAGTACTTC. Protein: CASSYGGTGGVYEQYF.

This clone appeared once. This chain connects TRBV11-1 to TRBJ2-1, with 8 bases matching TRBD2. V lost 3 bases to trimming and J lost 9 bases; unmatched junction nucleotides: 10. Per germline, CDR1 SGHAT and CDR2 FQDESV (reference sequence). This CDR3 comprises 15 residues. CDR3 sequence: CASSFEREWKVEQFF. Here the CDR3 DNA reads TGTGCCAGCAGCTTCGAGCGGGAGTGGAAGGTTGAGCAGTTCTTC.

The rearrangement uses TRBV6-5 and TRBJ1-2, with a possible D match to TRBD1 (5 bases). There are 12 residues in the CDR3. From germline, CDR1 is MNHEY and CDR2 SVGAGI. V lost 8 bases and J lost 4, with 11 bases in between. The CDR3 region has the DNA TGTGCCAGCCACAGTGGGGCCTATGGCTACACCTTC. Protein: CASHSGAYGYTF.

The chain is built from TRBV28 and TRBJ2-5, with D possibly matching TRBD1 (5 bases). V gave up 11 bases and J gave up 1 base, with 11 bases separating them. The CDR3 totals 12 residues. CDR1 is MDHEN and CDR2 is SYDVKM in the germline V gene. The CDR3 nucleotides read TGTGCCGTCGGACAACTCCAAGAGACCCAGTACTTC. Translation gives CAVGQLQETQYF.